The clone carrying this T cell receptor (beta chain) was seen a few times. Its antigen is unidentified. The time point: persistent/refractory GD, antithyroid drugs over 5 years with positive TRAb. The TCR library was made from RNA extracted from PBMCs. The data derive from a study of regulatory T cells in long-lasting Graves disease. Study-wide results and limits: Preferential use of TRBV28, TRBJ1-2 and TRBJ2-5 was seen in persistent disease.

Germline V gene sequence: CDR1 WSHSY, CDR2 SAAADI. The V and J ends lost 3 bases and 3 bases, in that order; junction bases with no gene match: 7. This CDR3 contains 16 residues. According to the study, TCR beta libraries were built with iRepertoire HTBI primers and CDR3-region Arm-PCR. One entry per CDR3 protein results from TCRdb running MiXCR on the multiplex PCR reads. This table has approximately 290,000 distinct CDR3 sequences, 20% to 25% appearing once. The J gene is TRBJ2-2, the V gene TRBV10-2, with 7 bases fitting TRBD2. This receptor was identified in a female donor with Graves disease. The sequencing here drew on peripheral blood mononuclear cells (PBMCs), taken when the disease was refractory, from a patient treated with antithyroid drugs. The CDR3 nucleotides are TGCGCCAGCAGTGATCCGGCTAGCGGATACACCGGGGAGCTGTTTTTT. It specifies CASSDPASGYTGELFF.